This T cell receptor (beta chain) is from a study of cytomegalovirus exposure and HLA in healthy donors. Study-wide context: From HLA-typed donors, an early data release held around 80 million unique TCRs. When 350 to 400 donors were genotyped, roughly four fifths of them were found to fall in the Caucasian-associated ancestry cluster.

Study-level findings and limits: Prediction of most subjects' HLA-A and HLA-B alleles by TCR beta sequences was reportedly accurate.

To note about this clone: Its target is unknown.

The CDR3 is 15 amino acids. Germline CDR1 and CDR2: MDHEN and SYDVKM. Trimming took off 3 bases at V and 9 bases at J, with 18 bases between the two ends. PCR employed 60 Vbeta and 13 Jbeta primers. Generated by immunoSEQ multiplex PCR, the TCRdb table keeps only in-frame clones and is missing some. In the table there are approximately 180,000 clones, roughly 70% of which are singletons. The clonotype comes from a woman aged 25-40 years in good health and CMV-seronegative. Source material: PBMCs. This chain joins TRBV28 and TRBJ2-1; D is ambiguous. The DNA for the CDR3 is TGTGCCAGCAGTTTCTACTTACAGTTCACCGCTGAGCAGTTCTTC. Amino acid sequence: CASSFYLQFTAEQFF.